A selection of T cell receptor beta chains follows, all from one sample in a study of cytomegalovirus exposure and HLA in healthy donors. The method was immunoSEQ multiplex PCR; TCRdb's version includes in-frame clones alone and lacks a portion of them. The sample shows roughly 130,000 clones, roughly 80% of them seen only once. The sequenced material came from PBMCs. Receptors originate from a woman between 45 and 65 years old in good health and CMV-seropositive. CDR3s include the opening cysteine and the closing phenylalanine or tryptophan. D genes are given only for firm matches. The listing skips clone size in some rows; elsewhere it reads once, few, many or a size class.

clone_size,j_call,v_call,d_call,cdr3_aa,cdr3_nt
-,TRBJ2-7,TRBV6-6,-,CASSFRHEQYF,TGTGCCAGCAGTTTTCGTCACGAGCAGTACTTC
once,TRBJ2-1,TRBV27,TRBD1,CASSLSTGGWNEQFF,TGTGCCAGCAGTTTATCAACAGGGGGCTGGAATGAGCAGTTCTTC
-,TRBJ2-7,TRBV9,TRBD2,CASSVVGTSKGEQYF,TGTGCCAGCAGCGTAGTGGGGACTAGCAAGGGCGAGCAGTACTTC
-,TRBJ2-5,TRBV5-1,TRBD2,CASSLVLAGQETQYF,TGCGCCAGCAGCTTGGTACTAGCGGGACAAGAGACCCAGTACTTC
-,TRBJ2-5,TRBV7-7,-,CASSRDTQETQYF,TGTGCTAGCAGTCGGGACACCCAAGAGACCCAGTACTTC
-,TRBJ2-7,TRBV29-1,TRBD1,CSVGQQNEQYF,TGCAGCGTGGGACAGCAAAACGAGCAGTACTTC
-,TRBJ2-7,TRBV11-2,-,CASSLERPAAYEQYF,TGTGCCAGCAGCTTAGAGCGGCCTGCGGCCTACGAGCAGTACTTC
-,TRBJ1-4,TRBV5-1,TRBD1,CASSSGTGYNEKLFF,TGCGCCAGCAGCTCCGGGACAGGGTATAATGAAAAACTGTTTTTT
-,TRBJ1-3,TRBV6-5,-,CASSYSDGRDTIYF,TGTGCCAGCAGTTACTCGGACGGGAGAGACACCATATATTTT
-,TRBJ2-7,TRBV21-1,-,CASSRKSRTGAGYEQYF,TGTGCCAGCAGCAGAAAATCGAGGACAGGGGCGGGCTACGAGCAGTACTTC
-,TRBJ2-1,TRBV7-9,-,CASSLRGNYNEQFF,TGTGCCAGCAGCTTACGGGGGAACTACAATGAGCAGTTCTTC
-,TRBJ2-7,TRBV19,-,CASRAGSPYEQYF,TGTGCCAGTAGAGCAGGGTCCCCCTACGAGCAGTACTTC
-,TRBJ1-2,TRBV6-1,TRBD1,CASSEGQGAYGYTF,TGTGCCAGCAGTGAAGGTCAGGGGGCCTATGGCTACACCTTC
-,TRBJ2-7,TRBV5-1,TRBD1,CASSSRDRGDEQYF,TGCGCCAGCAGCTCCCGGGACAGGGGCGACGAGCAGTACTTC
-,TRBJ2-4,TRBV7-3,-,CASSWPRDILAKNSQYF,TGTGCCAGCAGCTGGCCCCGGGACATTTTAGCCAAAAACAGTCAGTACTTC
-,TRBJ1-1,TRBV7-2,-,CASKSFGVGAFF,TGTGCCAGCAAATCCTTCGGGGTGGGTGCTTTCTTT
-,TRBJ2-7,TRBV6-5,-,CASSYLDSSYEQYF,TGTGCCAGCAGTTACCTGGACAGCTCCTACGAGCAGTACTTC
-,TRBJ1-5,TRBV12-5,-,CASGLSLGNQPQHF,TGTGCTAGTGGTTTGAGCCTGGGCAATCAGCCCCAGCATTTT
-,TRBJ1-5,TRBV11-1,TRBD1,CASSPGQLAGQPQHF,TGTGCCAGCAGCCCGGGACAGCTGGCCGGGCAGCCCCAGCATTTT
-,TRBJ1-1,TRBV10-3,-,CATQGGPNTEAFF,TGTGCCACCCAAGGAGGTCCGAACACTGAAGCTTTCTTT
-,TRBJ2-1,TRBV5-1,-,CASSLVGQGSPHNEQFF,TGCGCCAGCAGCTTGGTGGGGCAGGGGAGCCCCCACAATGAGCAGTTCTTC
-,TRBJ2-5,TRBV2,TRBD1,CASGGTGLSEETQYF,TGTGCCAGCGGCGGGACAGGGCTCTCAGAAGAGACCCAGTACTTC
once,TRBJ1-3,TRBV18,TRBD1,CASSLYAGTGEGNTIYF,TGTGCCAGCTCACTATATGCCGGGACAGGGGAAGGAAACACCATATATTTT
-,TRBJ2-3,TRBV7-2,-,CASSYRVSRFTTDTQYF,TGTGCCAGCAGCTACAGGGTATCCAGATTTACCACAGATACGCAGTATTTT
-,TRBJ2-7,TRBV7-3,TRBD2,CASSRTGTSVDEQYF,TGTGCCAGCAGCAGAACCGGGACTAGCGTCGACGAGCAGTACTTC
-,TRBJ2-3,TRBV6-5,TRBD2,CASSYLAGGFTDTQYF,TGTGCCAGCAGTTACCTAGCGGGGGGGTTCACAGATACGCAGTATTTT
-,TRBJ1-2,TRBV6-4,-,CASSDSDSYGYTF,TGTGCCAGCAGTGACTCTGACAGCTATGGCTACACCTTC
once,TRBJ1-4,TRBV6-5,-,CASSRGSEKKLFF,TGTGCCAGCAGCCGCGGGTCTGAGAAAAAACTGTTTTTT
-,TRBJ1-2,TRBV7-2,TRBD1,CASSPPGQIYGYTF,TGTGCCAGCAGCCCCCCGGGACAGATCTATGGCTACACCTTC